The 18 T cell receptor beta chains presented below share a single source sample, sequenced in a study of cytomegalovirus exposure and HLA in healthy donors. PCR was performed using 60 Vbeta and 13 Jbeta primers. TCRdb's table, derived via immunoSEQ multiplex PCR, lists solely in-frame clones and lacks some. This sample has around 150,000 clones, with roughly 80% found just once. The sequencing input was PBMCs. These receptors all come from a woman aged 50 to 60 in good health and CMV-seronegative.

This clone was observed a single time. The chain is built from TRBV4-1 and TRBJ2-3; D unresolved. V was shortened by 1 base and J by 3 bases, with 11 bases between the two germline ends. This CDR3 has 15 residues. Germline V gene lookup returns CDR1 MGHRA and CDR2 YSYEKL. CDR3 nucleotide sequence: TGCGCCAGCAGCCAAGGAGGCACATCAACAGATACGCAGTATTTT. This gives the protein CASSQGGTSTDTQYF.

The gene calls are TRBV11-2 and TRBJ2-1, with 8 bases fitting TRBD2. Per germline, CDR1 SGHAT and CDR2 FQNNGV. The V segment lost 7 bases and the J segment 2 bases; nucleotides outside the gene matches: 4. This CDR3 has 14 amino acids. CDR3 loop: CASNGGGTYNEQFF. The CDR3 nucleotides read TGTGCCAGCAACGGGGGGGGTACCTACAATGAGCAGTTCTTC.

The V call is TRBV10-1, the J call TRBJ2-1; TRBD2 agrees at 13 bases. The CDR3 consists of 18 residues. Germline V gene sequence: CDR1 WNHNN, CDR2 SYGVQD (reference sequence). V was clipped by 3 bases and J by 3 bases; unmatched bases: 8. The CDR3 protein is CASSEPRTSGGSYNEQFF. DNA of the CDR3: TGCGCCAGCAGTGAACCCCGGACTAGCGGGGGAAGCTACAATGAGCAGTTCTTC.

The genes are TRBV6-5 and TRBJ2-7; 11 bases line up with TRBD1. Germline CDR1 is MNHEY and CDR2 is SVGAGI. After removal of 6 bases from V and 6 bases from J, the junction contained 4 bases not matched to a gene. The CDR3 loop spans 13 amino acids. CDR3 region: CASSRDRGTEQYF. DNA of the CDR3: TGTGCCAGCAGCCGGGACAGGGGGACCGAGCAGTACTTC.

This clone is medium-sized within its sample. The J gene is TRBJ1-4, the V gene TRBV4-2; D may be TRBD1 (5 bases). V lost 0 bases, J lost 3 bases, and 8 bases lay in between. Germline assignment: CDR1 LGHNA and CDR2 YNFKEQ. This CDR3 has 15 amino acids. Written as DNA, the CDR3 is TGTGCCAGCAGCCAAGAGGGGGGTGCTAATGAAAAACTGTTTTTT. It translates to CASSQEGGANEKLFF.

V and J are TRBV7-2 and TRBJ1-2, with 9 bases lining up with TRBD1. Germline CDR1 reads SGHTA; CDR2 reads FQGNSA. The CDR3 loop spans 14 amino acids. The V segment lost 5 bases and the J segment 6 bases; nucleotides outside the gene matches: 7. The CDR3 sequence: CASSRDRVWNGYTF. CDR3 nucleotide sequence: TGTGCCAGCAGCAGGGACAGGGTCTGGAATGGCTACACCTTC. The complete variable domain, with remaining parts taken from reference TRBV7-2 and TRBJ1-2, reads GAGVSQSPSNKVTEKGKDVELRCDPISGHTALYWYRQSLGQGLEFLIYFQGNSAPDKSGLPSDRFSAERTGGSVSTLTIQRTQQEDSAVYLCASSRDRVWNGYTFGSGTRLTVV.

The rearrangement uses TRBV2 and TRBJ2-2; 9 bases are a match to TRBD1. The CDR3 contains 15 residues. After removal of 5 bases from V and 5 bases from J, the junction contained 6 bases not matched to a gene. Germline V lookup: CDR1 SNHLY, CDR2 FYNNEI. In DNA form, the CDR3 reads TGTGCCAGCAGTTTGGACAGGGGAGGAACCGGGGAGCTGTTTTTT. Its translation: CASSLDRGGTGELFF.

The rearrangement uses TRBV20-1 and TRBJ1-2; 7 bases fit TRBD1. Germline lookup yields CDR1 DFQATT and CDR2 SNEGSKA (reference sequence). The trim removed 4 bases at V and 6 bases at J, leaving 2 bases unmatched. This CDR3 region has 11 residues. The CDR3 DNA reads TGCAGTGCTATTGACAGGGATGGCTACACCTTC. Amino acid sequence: CSAIDRDGYTF.

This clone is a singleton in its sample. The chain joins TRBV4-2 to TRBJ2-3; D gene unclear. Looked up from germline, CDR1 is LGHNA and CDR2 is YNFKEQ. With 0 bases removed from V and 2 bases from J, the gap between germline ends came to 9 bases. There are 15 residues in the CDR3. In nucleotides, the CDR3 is TGTGCCAGCAGCCAAGATCTCGTCTTCACAGATACGCAGTATTTT. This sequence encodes CASSQDLVFTDTQYF.

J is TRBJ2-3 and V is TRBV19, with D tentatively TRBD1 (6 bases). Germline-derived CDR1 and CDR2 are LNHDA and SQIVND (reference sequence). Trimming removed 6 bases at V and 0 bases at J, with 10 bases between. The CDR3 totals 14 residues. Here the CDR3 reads CASSPGQSTDTQYF. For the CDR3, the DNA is TGTGCCAGTAGCCCAGGACAGAGCACAGATACGCAGTATTTT.

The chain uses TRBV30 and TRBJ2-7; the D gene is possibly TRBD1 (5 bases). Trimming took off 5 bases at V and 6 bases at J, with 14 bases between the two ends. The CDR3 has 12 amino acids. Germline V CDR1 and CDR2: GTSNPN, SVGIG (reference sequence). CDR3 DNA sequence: TGTGCCTGGGAACAACAGGTCTCCGAGCAGTACTTC. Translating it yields CAWEQQVSEQYF.

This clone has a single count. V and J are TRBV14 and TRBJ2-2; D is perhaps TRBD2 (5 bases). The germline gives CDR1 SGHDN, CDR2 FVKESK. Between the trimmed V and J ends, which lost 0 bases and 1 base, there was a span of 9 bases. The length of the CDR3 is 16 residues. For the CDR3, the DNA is TGTGCCAGCAGCCAAGATTTCGGGGAGAACACCGGGGAGCTGTTTTTT. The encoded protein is CASSQDFGENTGELFF.

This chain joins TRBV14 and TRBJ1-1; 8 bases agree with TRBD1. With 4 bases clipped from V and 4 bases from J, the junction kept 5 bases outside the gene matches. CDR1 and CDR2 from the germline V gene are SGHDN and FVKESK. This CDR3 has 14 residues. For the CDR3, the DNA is TGTGCCAGCAGCCTAAACAGGGGGTCCACTGAAGCTTTCTTT. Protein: CASSLNRGSTEAFF.

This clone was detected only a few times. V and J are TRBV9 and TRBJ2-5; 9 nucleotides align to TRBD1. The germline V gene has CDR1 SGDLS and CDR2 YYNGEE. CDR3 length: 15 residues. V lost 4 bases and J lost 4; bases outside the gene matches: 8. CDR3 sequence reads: CASSTSGTGRETQYF. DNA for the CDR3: TGTGCCAGCAGCACCTCCGGGACAGGGAGAGAGACCCAGTACTTC.

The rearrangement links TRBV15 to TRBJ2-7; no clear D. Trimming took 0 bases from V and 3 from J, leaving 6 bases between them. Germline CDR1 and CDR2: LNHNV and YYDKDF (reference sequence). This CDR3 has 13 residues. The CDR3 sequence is CATSRDLSYEQYF. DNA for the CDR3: TGTGCCACCAGCAGAGATCTAAGCTACGAGCAGTACTTC.

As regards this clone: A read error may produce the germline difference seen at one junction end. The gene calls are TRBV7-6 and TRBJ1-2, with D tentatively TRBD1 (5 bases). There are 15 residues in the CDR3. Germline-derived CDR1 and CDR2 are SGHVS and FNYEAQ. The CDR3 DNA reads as TGTGCCAGCAGCTTAGATACAGGAGTGACATATGGCTACCCCTTC. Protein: CASSLDTGVTYGYPF.

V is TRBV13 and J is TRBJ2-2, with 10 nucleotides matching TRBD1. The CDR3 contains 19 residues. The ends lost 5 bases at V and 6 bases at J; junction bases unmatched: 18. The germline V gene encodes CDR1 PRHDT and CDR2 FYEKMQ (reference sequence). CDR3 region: CASSPNLITGTGDPGELFF. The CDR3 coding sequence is TGTGCCAGCAGCCCAAATCTTATAACCGGGACAGGGGACCCCGGGGAGCTGTTTTTT.

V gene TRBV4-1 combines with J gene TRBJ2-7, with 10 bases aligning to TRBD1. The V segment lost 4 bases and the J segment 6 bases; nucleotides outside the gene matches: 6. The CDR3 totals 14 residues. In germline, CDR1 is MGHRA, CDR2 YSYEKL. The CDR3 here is CASSPGQGIGEQYF. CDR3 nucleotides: TGCGCCAGCAGCCCGGGACAGGGGATTGGCGAGCAGTACTTC.